This T cell receptor beta chain was found in a study of resident and recirculating memory T cells in vitiligo. In the study overall: No cells were sorted; samples were homogenized just before genomic DNA extraction. Study-wide results and caveats: TCR sequences were not conserved across biopsy sites or patients.

Germline V gene lookup returns CDR1 SGHAT and CDR2 FQNNGV. Trimming stripped 5 bases from V and 5 bases from J, with 6 bases between. This CDR3 region has 12 residues. Stability required unchanged lesions during the previous 6 months. Patients who had received treatment within the previous three months were excluded. A word on this clone: Its antigen is currently unknown.

Method: immunoSEQ multiplex PCR; TCRdb's copy keeps in-frame clones and lacks some. The sample lists 40,000 to 50,000 clones, 85% to 95% occurring once. The sequence derives from a male donor with vitiligo. V gene TRBV11-2 combines with J gene TRBJ2-2, with D uncertain. The specimen sequenced was blood. CDR3: CASSPRTGELFF. CDR3 in DNA: TGTGCCAGCAGCCCTCGGACCGGGGAGCTGTTTTTT. Full variable domain (remainder filled in from reference TRBV11-2 and TRBJ2-2): EAGVAQSPRYKIIEKRQSVAFWCNPISGHATLYWYQQILGQGPKLLIQFQNNGVVDDSQLPKDRFSAERLKGVDSTLKIQPAKLEDSAVYLCASSPRTGELFFGEGSRLTVL.